A single sample is the source of the 9 T cell receptor beta chains below, sequenced in a study of CD4 T cells in relation to SARS-CoV-2 and coronaviruses. Profiled with immunoSEQ multiplex PCR; TCRdb holds only in-frame clones, not every one. The top ten clones hold roughly 1.4% of a sample with under 70,000 clones, about nine tenths of them seen once. Unexposed donor CD4+ T cells date from about 2011-2018, before the COVID-19 pandemic. The sequencing sample was made of memory CD4+ T cells from PBMCs. The origin of the receptors is a human donor in good health.

The V call is TRBV5-4, the J call TRBJ2-7; D possibly corresponds to TRBD2 (6 bases). This CDR3 has 15 residues. The V and J ends lost 4 bases and 2 bases respectively, with 16 bases between them. CDR1 SGHNT and CDR2 YYREEE come from the germline V gene (reference sequence). This CDR3 reads CASSPISGLTYEQYF. The CDR3 bases are TGTGCCAGCAGCCCCATTAGCGGTTTAACCTACGAGCAGTACTTC.

V and J are TRBV21-1 and TRBJ2-2; TRBD2 reflects the table's D call only, with no check against the DNA. TRBV21-1 is assigned pseudogene status. This CDR3 contains 15 residues. The CDR3 loop is CASSKVRGAPGELFF. In DNA form, the CDR3 reads TGTGCCAGCAGCAAAGTCCGGGGGGCGCCCGGGGAGCTGTTTTTT.

The chain joins TRBV27 to TRBJ2-5; 8 positions agree with TRBD2. Germline V gene lookup returns CDR1 MNHEY and CDR2 SMNVEV (reference sequence). The CDR3 runs to 16 residues. The J segment lost 0 bases and the V segment lost 6 bases, leaving 9 bases of the junction unmatched. CDR3 DNA sequence: TGTGCCAGCAGCCTGCGGCTAGCGGGTTACCAAGAGACCCAGTACTTC. This encodes CASSLRLAGYQETQYF.

This clone was counted only a few times. The V gene is TRBV10-2, the J gene TRBJ1-6, with D maybe TRBD1 (5 bases). Between the trimmed V and J ends, which lost 1 base and 8 bases, there was a span of 15 bases. The CDR3 runs 16 residues. The germline CDR1 and CDR2 sequences are WSHSY and SAAADI. The CDR3 loop is CASSELGGFGYSPLHF. CDR3 sequence (DNA): TGCGCCAGCAGTGAGTTGGGGGGGTTTGGTTATTCACCCCTCCACTTT.

V gene TRBV18 combines with J gene TRBJ2-7, with a tentative D call TRBD1 (5 bases). V was trimmed by 3 bases and J by 5 bases, leaving 20 bases between them. CDR3 length: 16 amino acids. Per the germline V gene, CDR1 is KGHSH and CDR2 is LQKENI. For the CDR3, the DNA is TGTGCCAGCTCACCCTCTCTATTAGGGGTAAGGAACGAGCAGTACTTC. This translates into CASSPSLLGVRNEQYF.

This chain uses TRBV19 with TRBJ2-5; TRBD1 matches 8 bases. This CDR3 comprises 15 residues. V trimming: 7 bases; J trimming: 2 bases; junction bases outside the gene matches: 9. Germline-derived CDR1 and CDR2 are LNHDA and SQIVND (reference sequence). CDR3 in amino acids: CASTPKRTGQETQYF. DNA of the CDR3: TGTGCCAGTACCCCGAAACGGACAGGGCAAGAGACCCAGTACTTC.

The chain recombines TRBV28 with TRBJ2-1; TRBD1 aligns across 7 bases. This CDR3 comprises 15 residues. Germline V lookup: CDR1 MDHEN, CDR2 SYDVKM. With V trimmed by 5 bases and J by 7 bases, 11 bases remained unmatched. CDR3 nucleotide sequence: TGTGCCAGCAGTCTCCCCGGGACAGCAAGAAATGAGCAGTTCTTC. It specifies CASSLPGTARNEQFF.

V usage is TRBV7-9 and J usage is TRBJ2-7; no firm D call. V lost 4 bases and J lost 3, with 7 bases in between. Per germline, CDR1 SEHNR and CDR2 FQNEAQ (reference sequence). The CDR3 consists of 12 residues. The CDR3 loop reads CASSSSFYEQYF. The CDR3 DNA reads as TGTGCCAGCAGCTCGAGTTTCTACGAGCAGTACTTC.

This clone appeared a few times. The V gene is TRBV7-9, the J gene TRBJ2-5, with TRBD2 matching 15 bases. Looked up from germline, CDR1 is SEHNR and CDR2 is FQNEAQ (reference sequence). V shed 5 bases and J 2 bases; nucleotides not matched to a gene: 3. This CDR3 has 16 amino acids. The CDR3 here is CASSRGLAGGQETQYF. DNA for the CDR3: TGTGCCAGCAGCCGAGGACTAGCGGGAGGGCAAGAGACCCAGTACTTC.